The 17 T cell receptor beta chains presented below share a single source sample, sequenced in a study of shared clonotypes between healthy human individuals. Profiled with immunoSEQ multiplex PCR; TCRdb holds only in-frame clones, not every one. The sample holds hundreds of thousands of clones, around two thirds seen once. Sequencing used memory CD4+ T cells sorted from blood. Stated subset: CD45RA-negative fraction. The source is a young man in good health.

The rearrangement uses TRBV9 and TRBJ2-1; 7 bases match TRBD2. The V and J ends lost 4 bases and 0 bases, in that order; junction bases with no gene match: 16. The CDR3 length is 19 residues. Germline assignment: CDR1 SGDLS and CDR2 YYNGEE. CDR3 coding DNA: TGTGCCAGCAGCTCAGGACTAGGCGTGGTGCTAAGCTCCTACAATGAGCAGTTCTTC. It specifies CASSSGLGVVLSSYNEQFF.

V is TRBV28 and J is TRBJ2-7; 7 bases agree with TRBD2. Germline CDR1 is MDHEN and CDR2 is SYDVKM. The CDR3 is made up of 14 amino acids. With V trimmed by 6 bases and J by 11 bases, 16 bases remained unmatched. The CDR3 nucleotides are TGTGCCAGCAGCCCCCCGGAGAGCGGGGAAAGGAAGTACTTC. The encoded protein is CASSPPESGERKYF.

This chain uses TRBV6-5 with TRBJ2-2; TRBD1 agrees at 9 bases. Germline V lookup: CDR1 MNHEY, CDR2 SVGAGI. V dropped 4 bases and J dropped 3; count of bases not matched to a gene: 3. The CDR3 extends over 15 amino acids. The CDR3, as DNA: TGTGCCAGCAGTTTCCGGGACAGGGACACCGGGGAGCTGTTTTTT. Translating it yields CASSFRDRDTGELFF.

V gene TRBV6-6 combines with J gene TRBJ2-5; weak D call: TRBD1 (5 bases). Germline assignment: CDR1 MNHNY and CDR2 SVGAGI (reference sequence). Trimming took off 2 bases at V and 1 base at J, with 8 bases between the two ends. The CDR3 is 14 amino acids. In DNA form, the CDR3 reads TGTGCCAGCAGTTACGCTAGGGGCCAAGAGACCCAGTACTTC. The encoded protein is CASSYARGQETQYF.

This chain joins TRBV2 and TRBJ1-1; 9 nucleotides agree with TRBD1. Germline V lookup: CDR1 SNHLY, CDR2 FYNNEI. V gave up 7 bases and J gave up 9 bases; unmatched junction bases: 15. The CDR3 covers 15 residues. The CDR3 is CASTPSPGQGIQAFF. The DNA for the CDR3 is TGTGCCAGCACACCTAGCCCGGGACAGGGTATCCAAGCTTTCTTT.

The chain links TRBV30 to TRBJ2-1, with 9 bases matching TRBD2. The CDR3 spans 15 residues. Germline trimming cut 0 bases from V and 10 bases from J; bases unmatched to any gene: 10. CDR1 and CDR2 (germline): GTSNPN, SVGIG (reference sequence). In DNA form, the CDR3 reads TGTGCCTGGAGTGTAGGTGATAGCGGGAGCGGCGAGCAGTTCTTC. Translating it yields CAWSVGDSGSGEQFF.

The chain uses TRBV11-2 and TRBJ2-1; 11 nucleotides line up with TRBD2. In germline, CDR1 is SGHAT, CDR2 FQNNGV. The CDR3 has 16 amino acids. The junction had 10 bases not matched to a gene; V was cut back by 5 bases and J by 7 bases. CDR3 coding DNA: TGTGCCAGCAGCCCCAGGACTAGCGGGTGGGGGAATGAGCAGTTCTTC. It translates to CASSPRTSGWGNEQFF.

V usage is TRBV5-5 and J usage is TRBJ2-6; either TRBD1 or TRBD2 may fit D (5 bases each). Trimming pared 4 bases from V and 2 bases from J, leaving 7 bases between. CDR3 length equals 14 residues. The germline V gene has CDR1 SGHKS and CDR2 YYEKEE (reference sequence). The chain's CDR3 is CASSRDAGANVLTF. The CDR3 DNA sequence: TGTGCCAGCAGCCGGGACGCTGGGGCCAACGTCCTGACTTTC.

The chain recombines TRBV4-1 with TRBJ2-7; TRBD1 is a possible D gene (5 bases). V shed 4 bases and J shed 1 base, with 17 bases lying between them. CDR3 length: 16 amino acids. Germline CDR1 is MGHRA and CDR2 is YSYEKL. This CDR3 reads CASSRSTELLSYEQYF. In DNA form, the CDR3 reads TGCGCCAGCAGCCGGTCGACAGAGCTTTTATCCTACGAGCAGTACTTC.

This chain connects TRBV28 to TRBJ1-2; no clear D. Germline assignment: CDR1 MDHEN and CDR2 SYDVKM. CDR3 length equals 14 residues. V dropped 6 bases and J dropped 3 bases, with 14 bases sitting between them. This chain's CDR3 is CASSVTRIYYGYTF. The CDR3 coding sequence is TGTGCCAGCAGCGTGACACGGATCTACTATGGCTACACCTTC.

This sequence joins TRBV6-1 and TRBJ1-5, with D possibly TRBD1 on 5 matching bases. The V end was cut by 1 base, the J end by 5 bases, with 12 bases between. The CDR3 has 15 residues. Germline V lookup: CDR1 MNHNS, CDR2 SASEGT. The CDR3 region is CASSEVAGAYQPQHF. The CDR3 DNA follows: TGTGCCAGCAGTGAAGTCGCCGGGGCCTATCAGCCCCAGCATTTT.

The rearrangement joins TRBV18 to TRBJ2-1; 11 nucleotides align to TRBD2. With 1 base clipped from V and 10 bases from J, the junction kept 6 bases outside the gene matches. Germline assignment: CDR1 KGHSH and CDR2 LQKENI. The CDR3 contains 15 residues. CDR3 protein: CASSPQMRTSGEQFF. CDR3 nucleotides: TGTGCCAGCTCACCACAAATGAGGACTAGCGGGGAGCAGTTCTTC.

This chain links TRBV4-3 with TRBJ2-2; tentatively, D is TRBD1 (6 bases). CDR1 and CDR2 from the germline V gene are LGHNA and YSLEER. V was cut by 1 base and J by 0 bases, with 9 bases left in between. This CDR3 contains 16 residues. The DNA of the CDR3 is TGCGCCAGCAGCCAAGGTCAGGGGTCGAACACCGGGGAGCTGTTTTTT. Translating it yields CASSQGQGSNTGELFF.

A remark on this clone: Mismatch with germline at one junction end may stem from a read error. The chain carries TRBV7-7 and TRBJ2-1; the D call may be TRBD1 or TRBD2 (5 bases each). Germline lookup yields CDR1 SSHAT and CDR2 FNYEAQ (reference sequence). The CDR3 consists of 13 residues. The CDR3 DNA reads TGTGCTAGCAGCTTAGGTGGGGGTGATGAGCAGTTCTTC. This codes for CASSLGGGDEQFF.

The chain joins TRBV28 to TRBJ1-2; the D is unclear. This CDR3 region has 13 residues. Germline V gene lookup returns CDR1 MDHEN and CDR2 SYDVKM. The ends were cut back, 5 bases at V and 4 bases at J, with 11 bases in the middle. The CDR3 DNA is TGTGCCAGCAGTGTAAACACATTCTATGGCTACACCTTC. As protein: CASSVNTFYGYTF.

V is TRBV6-1 and J is TRBJ1-5, with D tentatively TRBD1 (5 bases). CDR3 length: 16 residues. Germline CDR1 and CDR2: MNHNS and SASEGT. Trimming left V 3 bases short and J 6 bases short, with 18 bases between. CDR3 bases: TGTGCCAGCAGTGAGGGGGGTCGGACGGGATCTCAGCCCCAGCATTTT. This sequence encodes CASSEGGRTGSQPQHF.

In its sample, this clone was seen once. The chain links TRBV7-2 to TRBJ2-7; D perhaps matches TRBD2 (6 bases). The V gene lost 7 bases and the J gene lost 6 bases, with 16 bases spanning the gap. Germline CDR1 reads SGHTA; CDR2 reads FQGNSA. CDR3 size: 13 residues. This CDR3 reads CASTVRAGSEQYF. CDR3 DNA sequence: TGTGCCAGCACGGTCAGGGCGGGGTCCGAGCAGTACTTC.